One sample yielded the 3 T cell receptor beta chains listed below, sequenced in a study of cytomegalovirus exposure and HLA in healthy donors. Sequencing used immunoSEQ multiplex PCR; TCRdb keeps in-frame clones, though not all of them. The repertoire consists of some 170,000 clones, with 70% to 90% occurring once and the leading ten covering about 2.3%. The sequenced material came from PBMCs. The source is a woman aged 18-30 years in good health and CMV-seronegative.

The rearrangement links TRBV18 to TRBJ2-3, with D hard to call. CDR1 and CDR2 (germline): KGHSH, LQKENI. CDR3 length: 12 residues. Trimming pared 3 bases from V and 11 bases from J, leaving 12 bases between. The chain's CDR3 is CASSPSRSRQYF. The CDR3 bases are TGTGCCAGCTCACCCTCGCGGTCCAGGCAGTATTTT.

The chain recombines TRBV4-2 with TRBJ2-3, with TRBD2 identical over 8 bases. The germline V gene has CDR1 LGHNA and CDR2 YNFKEQ. CDR3 length: 17 amino acids. Trimming cost V 4 bases and J 4 bases; bases outside gene matches: 13. CDR3 in DNA: TGTGCCAGCAGCCCGGCGGGGGGTAGCGAGTCGGCAGATACGCAGTATTTT. Translation gives CASSPAGGSESADTQYF.

The chain carries TRBV7-8 and TRBJ2-5, with D possibly matching TRBD2 (5 bases). From germline, CDR1 is SGHVS and CDR2 FQNEAQ. Trimming shortened V by 7 bases and J by 2 bases, and 20 bases separated the two germline ends. This CDR3 spans 16 amino acids. CDR3 loop: CASKLLNARTQETQYF. The CDR3 DNA follows: TGTGCCAGCAAACTCCTGAATGCGAGGACTCAAGAGACCCAGTACTTC.